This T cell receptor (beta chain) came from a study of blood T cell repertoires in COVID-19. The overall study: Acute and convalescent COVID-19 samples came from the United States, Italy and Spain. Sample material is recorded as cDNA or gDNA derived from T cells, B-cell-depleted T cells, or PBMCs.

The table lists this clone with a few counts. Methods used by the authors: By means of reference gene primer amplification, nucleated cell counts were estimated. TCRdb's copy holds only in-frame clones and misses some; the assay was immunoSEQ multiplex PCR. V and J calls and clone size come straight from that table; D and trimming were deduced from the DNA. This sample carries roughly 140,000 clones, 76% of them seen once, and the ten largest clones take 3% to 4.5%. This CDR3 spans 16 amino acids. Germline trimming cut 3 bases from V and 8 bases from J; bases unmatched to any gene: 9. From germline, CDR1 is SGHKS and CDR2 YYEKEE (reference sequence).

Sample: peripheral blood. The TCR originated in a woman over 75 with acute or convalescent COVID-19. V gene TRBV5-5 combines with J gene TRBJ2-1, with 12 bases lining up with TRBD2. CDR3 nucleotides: TGTGCCAGCAGCTCTCCGACTAGCGGGGGTTTCGATGAGCAGTTCTTC. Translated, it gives CASSSPTSGGFDEQFF.